This passage covers 14 T cell receptor beta chains from one sample sequenced in a study of shared clonotypes between healthy human individuals. Only in-frame clones appear in the TCRdb table, and some are missing; sequencing was by immunoSEQ multiplex PCR. The sample records 2 million to 2.5 million clones, 80% to 95% being singletons. Sequencing was performed on naive CD4+ T cells from PBMCs. Subset indicated: CD45RA+ positively selected. These receptors were collected from a young man in good health. Some clones in this sample may be carry-over from other donors' samples.

The gene calls are TRBV7-2 and TRBJ2-7, with TRBD1 identical over 9 bases. With 1 base clipped from V and 5 bases from J, the junction kept 6 bases outside the gene matches. CDR3 length: 15 residues. Germline V gene data show CDR1 as SGHTA and CDR2 as FQGNSA. The CDR3: CASSLGRDRVNEQYF. In DNA form, the CDR3 reads TGTGCCAGCAGCTTAGGCCGGGACAGGGTGAACGAGCAGTACTTC. The full variable domain, in which reference TRBV7-2 and TRBJ2-7 provide the parts outside the CDR3, is GAGVSQSPSNKVTEKGKDVELRCDPISGHTALYWYRQSLGQGLEFLIYFQGNSAPDKSGLPSDRFSAERTGGSVSTLTIQRTQQEDSAVYLCASSLGRDRVNEQYFGPGTRLTVT.

The CDR3 is CASSSGQPLYNEQFF. The CDR3 nucleotides are TGCGCCAGCAGCTCGGGACAGCCCCTCTACAATGAGCAGTTCTTC. The chain combines TRBV5-1 with TRBJ2-1; 7 nucleotides line up with TRBD1. The CDR3 is 15 amino acids. Germline V lookup: CDR1 SGHRS, CDR2 YFSETQ. Losses at the gene ends were 3 bases for V and 3 bases for J; bases not matched to a gene: 6.

The chain is built from TRBV11-2 and TRBJ2-2, with TRBD2 matching 9 bases. The CDR3 runs 18 residues. Trimming cost V 1 base and J 5 bases; bases outside gene matches: 11. Germline V lookup: CDR1 SGHAT, CDR2 FQNNGV. The CDR3 reads CASSLVVLAGVGTGELFF. Written as DNA, the CDR3 is TGTGCCAGCAGCTTAGTGGTGTTAGCGGGAGTAGGAACCGGGGAGCTGTTTTTT.

This clone has more than one count but fewer than ten. The J gene is TRBJ1-1, the V gene TRBV4-1; D unresolved. CDR1 MGHRA and CDR2 YSYEKL come from the germline V gene. This CDR3 region has 14 residues. V lost 2 bases to trimming and J lost 3 bases, with 10 bases between them. As DNA, the CDR3 is TGCGCCAGCAGCCAAAGGACCCAGGACACTGAAGCTTTCTTT. The encoded protein is CASSQRTQDTEAFF.

The genes are TRBV11-2 and TRBJ1-3; D is ambiguous. Germline lookup yields CDR1 SGHAT and CDR2 FQNNGV. Trimming removed 6 bases at V and 0 bases at J, with 15 bases between. The CDR3 covers 16 residues. As DNA, the CDR3 is TGTGCCAGCAGTCTCTCAACCGACACCTCTGGAAACACCATATATTTT. The encoded protein is CASSLSTDTSGNTIYF.

This chain links TRBV28 with TRBJ2-3; D gene uncertain. The CDR3 spans 12 residues. V was clipped by 5 bases and J by 7 bases, with 10 bases between them. Germline loops: CDR1 MDHEN, CDR2 SYDVKM. CDR3 bases: TGTGCCAGCAGTCTTCGGTGGCATACGCAGTATTTT. It codes for CASSLRWHTQYF.

This chain joins TRBV27 and TRBJ2-5; 9 positions agree with TRBD2. The J call is doubtful: the DNA matches TRBJ2-7 better. From germline, CDR1 is MNHEY and CDR2 SMNVEV (reference sequence). The length of the CDR3 is 14 residues. CDR3: CASTWGGRVYEQYF. Here the CDR3 DNA reads TGTGCCAGCACCTGGGGCGGGAGGGTCTACGAGCAGTACTTC.

Details on this clone: Additional DNA sequences in this sample encode the identical CDR3. The chain has TRBV5-4 and TRBJ2-5, with no clear D. The V gene's germline CDR1 is SGHNT and CDR2 YYREEE (reference sequence). V lost 2 bases, J lost 2 bases, and 1 base lay in between. This CDR3 comprises 11 residues. CDR3 coding DNA: TGTGCCAGCAGCTTTCAAGAGACCCAGTACTTC. Its translation is CASSFQETQYF.

V is TRBV27 and J is TRBJ2-5, with D unclear. CDR1 and CDR2 from the germline V gene are MNHEY and SMNVEV (reference sequence). This CDR3 is built from 14 residues. V gave up 3 bases and J gave up 1 base, with 9 bases separating them. In DNA, the CDR3 is TGTGCCAGCAGTTTCCGGCGGACCCAAGAGACCCAGTACTTC. Translated, it gives CASSFRRTQETQYF.

The rearrangement uses TRBV18 and TRBJ2-1, with a tentative D call TRBD2 (7 bases). The CDR3 length is 13 residues. Trimming stripped 4 bases from V and 8 bases from J, with 12 bases between. Germline-derived CDR1 and CDR2 are KGHSH and LQKENI. The CDR3 loop reads CASSREGGDEQFF. CDR3 nucleotides: TGTGCCAGCTCACGCGAAGGGGGGGATGAGCAGTTCTTC. Using reference TRBV18 and TRBJ2-1 for the parts outside the CDR3, the full variable domain is NAGVMQNPRHLVRRRGQEARLRCSPMKGHSHVYWYRQLPEEGLKFMVYLQKENIIDESGMPKERFSAEFPKEGPSILRIQQVVRGDSAAYFCASSREGGDEQFFGPGTRLTVL.

The chain has TRBV28 and TRBJ1-1, with 9 bases lining up with TRBD1. With V trimmed by 5 bases and J by 6 bases, 7 bases remained unmatched. This CDR3 region has 14 residues. CDR1 MDHEN and CDR2 SYDVKM come from the germline V gene. The CDR3 sequence is CASSPPGQGSEAFF. As DNA, the CDR3 is TGTGCCAGCAGTCCACCGGGACAGGGTTCTGAAGCTTTCTTT.

The V gene is TRBV5-1, the J gene TRBJ1-1, with D possibly being TRBD1 (5 bases). Germline V CDR1 and CDR2: SGHRS, YFSETQ. Trimming removed 6 bases from V and 1 base from J, with 10 bases in between. The CDR3 is 13 residues long. The CDR3 region is CASNGAGNTEAFF. In DNA form, the CDR3 reads TGCGCCAGCAATGGGGCAGGGAACACTGAAGCTTTCTTT.

The chain recombines TRBV10-3 with TRBJ2-3, with D perhaps matching TRBD1 or TRBD2 (5 bases each). V was clipped by 0 bases and J by 6 bases, with 19 bases between them. The CDR3 covers 17 residues. CDR1 and CDR2 from the germline V gene are ENHRY and SYGVKD. The CDR3 protein is CAISESISPRDGDTQYF. CDR3 DNA sequence: TGTGCCATCAGTGAGTCCATCTCCCCACGGGACGGGGATACGCAGTATTTT.

This sequence joins TRBV19 and TRBJ2-7; TRBD1 matches 8 bases. The germline gives CDR1 LNHDA, CDR2 SQIVND (reference sequence). This CDR3 contains 14 residues. After removal of 6 bases from V and 2 bases from J, the junction contained 6 bases not matched to a gene. The chain's CDR3 is CASSGTGFPYEQYF. The DNA for the CDR3 is TGTGCCAGTAGCGGGACAGGATTCCCCTACGAGCAGTACTTC.